This TCR beta chain was identified during a study of blood T cell repertoires in COVID-19 (dated by TCRdb to between 2020 and 2021). Regarding the complete study: Samples covering the acute and convalescent phases of COVID-19 were provided by collaborators in the United States, Italy and Spain. Samples were obtained from the ongoing ImmuneRACE study (first 160 participants) and from some 1,300 subjects provided by 6 global collaborators. The material from the prospective study consisted of cDNA or gDNA derived from T cells, B-cell-depleted T cells, or PBMCs. Deeply sampled blood TCRbeta repertoires from subjects exposed to, actively infected with, or recovered from COVID-19 were included in the dataset. The repertoires were released in a freely available public database meant as a resource for research on the immune response to SARS-CoV-2. Where available, HLA class I and class II types were obtained from metadata supplied by the sample provider rather than from assay-based typing. The sample metadata nearly always contained a de-identified subject ID, COVID-19 status, age in years and sex.

Compared with germline, V lacks 3 bases and J lacks 5 bases; bases without a gene match: 13. The CDR3 covers 18 residues, taking in both the cysteine and the phenylalanine. Only the CDR3 region is kept as DNA, spanning 54 bases read in frame from base 1. Per the germline V gene, KGHSH is the CDR1 and LQKENI is the CDR2. TCRbeta CDR3 regions were amplified from genomic DNA using the immunoSEQ Assay, a bias-controlled multiplex PCR. From the authors' description of their analysis: Nucleated cell counts per sample were estimated from amplification of reference gene primers within the assay. To quantify the absolute abundance of each unique TCRbeta CDR3 rearrangement, sequence reads were collapsed and filtered. For each sample, productive Simpson clonality was calculated as the square root of Simpson's diversity index over productive rearrangements. Sourced from immuneACCESS, this table was stored by TCRdb with only in-frame sequences that have V and J called. A share of the clones is absent; for the studies checked, an unresolved V gene accounts for under half, and the remainder has no known explanation. V and J calls and clone size are given by that table; D and trimming were obtained from the DNA. The sample yields about 310,000 clones; approximately 90% were counted once. The ten largest clonotypes hold about 9.5% of the sample.

What the work shows at the level of the full study, not this receptor alone: Clinical and demographic metadata were provided uncurated, with the amount varying by source and participant.

Participants in the prospective study were aged roughly 18 to 100 years, lived in 24 United States geographic areas, and enrolled through a virtual design. In the prospective study, participants were assigned to cohorts based on the clinical history participants reported in a screening survey and a study questionnaire. ImmuneRACE Cohort 3 recovered participants were defined by two consecutive negative NP/OP PCR tests, healthcare professional clearance, or symptom resolution. In the prospective study, mobile phlebotomists collected whole blood, serum and a nasopharyngeal or oropharyngeal swab from each participant. Participants in the prospective study had the option to provide additional blood draws and questionnaires over an approximately 2-month period. Prospective study blood samples were shipped either frozen or at room temperature before DNA extraction. Points on this clone: Its antigen is not yet known. One base away there is no much larger clone; base qualities are not given.

The TCR was taken from a woman between 40 and 55 years old who had recovered from COVID-19. The chain is encoded by TRBV18 joined to TRBJ2-7; TRBD2 agrees with 13 junctional bases. Sequenced material: PBMCs or T cells enriched from blood (not recorded which). The DNA sequence is TGTGCCAGCTCACCCACTCCAGTACTAGCGGGAGGGCCAAACGAGCAGTACTTC. Translation gives CASSPTPVLAGGPNEQYF.